This T cell receptor (beta chain) was sequenced in a study of early T cells in non-severe SARS-CoV-2 infection. TCRdb reprocessed the 5' RACE reads with MiXCR, giving one entry per CDR3 protein. Here the sample spans approximately 63,000 distinct CDR3 sequences, more than 5.5% being singletons. The study's findings and limits: VDJdb matching favored anti-spike CD8 responses, missing private and CD4 specificities.

CDR1 and CDR2 (germline): MNHEY, SVGEGT. With 6 bases clipped from V and 7 bases from J, the junction kept 23 bases outside the gene matches. The CDR3 totals 20 residues. This clonotype was counted between two and nine times. Its antigen is unidentified. The material sequenced was whole blood, taken at baseline. The V call is TRBV6-2 or TRBV6-3, the J call TRBJ2-2; 10 positions agree with TRBD2. The sequence was obtained from an adult who was a healthcare worker with PCR-confirmed SARS-CoV-2 infection or an uninfected control (not recorded which). The CDR3 here is CASRNRPSSGRGGTFGELFF. The CDR3 nucleotides read TGTGCCAGCAGAAATCGCCCCTCTAGCGGGAGAGGGGGCACGTTCGGGGAGCTGTTTTTT.